This TCR beta chain was recovered during a study of cytomegalovirus exposure and HLA in healthy donors. Researchers ran the PCR with 60 Vbeta and 13 Jbeta primers. Produced via immunoSEQ multiplex PCR; TCRdb's table is partial and in-frame only. The ten top clones account for more than 0.75%, within a sample of fewer than 250,000 clones. A note on this clone: Its antigen remains unidentified.

Trimming pared 8 bases from V and 1 base from J, leaving 12 bases between. The germline V gene has CDR1 SEHNR and CDR2 FQNEAQ (reference sequence). The CDR3 runs to 14 residues. Study-wide findings and caveats: Among immune exposure information, only CMV serostatus was available.

V gene TRBV7-9 combines with J gene TRBJ1-3; weak D call: TRBD1 (6 bases). The source of this sequence is a woman in her twenties or thirties in good health and CMV-seropositive. The sample was PBMCs. The CDR3 sequence is CASPTGLSGNTIYF. In DNA form, the CDR3 reads TGTGCCAGCCCAACAGGGCTTTCTGGAAACACCATATATTTT.